The subject of this entry is one T cell receptor (beta chain). The protocol was immunoSEQ multiplex PCR, while the TCRdb copy is restricted to in-frame clones and leaves out a portion. Of approximately 94,000 clones in the sample, approximately 94% are singletons; the top ten hold 1% to 1.5%. The source of the sample is a study of siplizumab effects on memory and regulatory T cells. From germline, CDR1 is MDHEN and CDR2 SYDVKM. V was trimmed by 1 base and J by 0 bases, leaving 18 bases between them. The CDR3 has 18 residues. The chain employs TRBV28 and TRBJ1-1, with D uncertain. The TCR was taken from a human donor in good health. The sequencing input was non-Treg CD4+ T cells sorted from blood. CDR3 residues: CASSLLSVWNAMNTEAFF. The CDR3 DNA reads TGTGCCAGCAGTTTATTGAGCGTTTGGAACGCTATGAACACTGAAGCTTTCTTT. Drawing the rest from reference TRBV28 and TRBJ1-1, the complete variable domain is DVKVTQSSRYLVKRTGEKVFLECVQDMDHENMFWYRQDPGLGLRLIYFSYDVKMKEKGDIPEGYSVSREKKERFSLILESASTNQTSMYLCASSLLSVWNAMNTEAFFGQGTRLTVV.